These T cell receptor beta chains were read from a single sample in a study of blood T cell repertoires in COVID-19. Clones were sequenced by immunoSEQ multiplex PCR, and TCRdb holds only the in-frame ones, with some missing. The sample lists approximately 250,000 clones, roughly 86% occurring once. The specimen was PBMCs or T cells enriched from blood (not recorded which). Receptors originate from a woman aged 25 to 39 who had recovered from COVID-19. Both conserved end residues are trimmed from each CDR3.

v_gene,CDR3aa
TRBV5-1,ASSSGLDEKLF
TRBV6-1,ASSEATGAYGYT
TRBV19,ASSISVNTEAF
TRBV2,ASFRISGLSALH
TRBV2,ASSGSQTMNTEAF
TRBV9,ASSVGRGFNYGYT
TRBV28,ASSPPLAGGPGGTQY
TRBV27,ASSLSLAGGLTDTQY
TRBV5-8,ASSPADGSSYNSPLH
TRBV3-1/TRBV3-2,ASSRIAEKAWNEQF
TRBV27,ASSLFLPGQGNSPLH
TRBV19,ASRDPPGQSTNEKLF
TRBV5-6,ASSLRDREWGYT
TRBV7-9,ASSPLDRRHNEQF
TRBV5-1,ASSDQGGVTEAF
TRBV6-5,AATGAGAQPQH